Listed here are 20 T cell receptor beta chains from one sample, sequenced in a study of blood T cell repertoires in COVID-19. Sequenced by immunoSEQ multiplex PCR; TCRdb stores in-frame clones only, minus some. The profile shows roughly 240,000 clones, about four fifths of them singletons. Sequenced sample: peripheral blood. These TCRs come from a woman aged 70-85 years with acute or convalescent COVID-19.

Only a few counts were recorded for this clone. This chain links TRBV4-2 with TRBJ1-4; D gene unclear. CDR1 is LGHNA, CDR2 YNFKEQ, per germline. The CDR3 covers 12 residues. Trimming left V 0 bases short and J 11 bases short, with 7 bases between. CDR3 loop: CASSQDRDKLFF. The CDR3 DNA is TGTGCCAGCAGCCAAGACCGAGATAAACTGTTTTTT.

CDR3 DNA sequence: TGTGCCAGCAGTCCGACAGGGGGCACTGAAGCTTTCTTT. Protein: CASSPTGGTEAFF. V and J are TRBV28 and TRBJ1-1; 9 bases align to TRBD1. Germline CDR1 and CDR2: MDHEN and SYDVKM. The J segment lost 4 bases and the V segment lost 5 bases, leaving 2 bases of the junction unmatched. The CDR3 totals 13 residues.

The V call is TRBV7-8, the J call TRBJ2-1; D uncertain. The CDR3 spans 13 residues. With 2 bases removed from V and 5 bases from J, the gap between germline ends came to 7 bases. Germline CDR1 is SGHVS and CDR2 is FQNEAQ. The CDR3 loop reads CASSLSPDNEQFF. CDR3 DNA sequence: TGTGCCAGCAGCTTAAGTCCGGACAATGAGCAGTTCTTC.

CDR3 DNA sequence: TGCGCCAGCAGCATAAGGGGACAGGGGACGAACACTGAAGCTTTCTTT. Encoded protein: CASSIRGQGTNTEAFF. The rearrangement joins TRBV5-1 to TRBJ1-1, with 10 bases matching TRBD1. V shed 4 bases, J shed 1 base, and the junction held 7 bases outside the gene matches. Looked up from germline, CDR1 is SGHRS and CDR2 is YFSETQ. The CDR3 spans 16 residues.

This sequence joins TRBV5-1 and TRBJ2-1, with D perhaps TRBD1 (7 bases). Germline CDR1 SGHRS, CDR2 YFSETQ. V dropped 0 bases and J dropped 10 bases, with 14 bases sitting between them. The CDR3 is 14 amino acids. The CDR3 loop reads CASSLEEGAREQFF. Written as DNA, the CDR3 is TGCGCCAGCAGCTTGGAGGAGGGGGCGCGGGAGCAGTTCTTC.

This clone was detected a few times. The CDR3 region is CASSLGANTEAFF. The CDR3 DNA follows: TGTGCCAGCAGCCTGGGCGCGAACACTGAAGCTTTCTTT. The chain links TRBV6-5 to TRBJ1-1; unclear D gene. This CDR3 is 13 amino acids long. The germline CDR1 and CDR2 sequences are MNHEY and SVGAGI. Trimming took off 6 bases at V and 1 base at J, with 9 bases between the two ends.

The chain links TRBV3-1 (or the pseudogene TRBV3-2) to TRBJ2-2, with 10 positions matching TRBD2. The CDR3 is 14 residues long. CDR1 LGHDT and CDR2 YNNKEL come from the germline V gene (reference sequence). Losses at the gene ends were 5 bases for V and 4 bases for J; bases not matched to a gene: 1. The CDR3, as DNA: TGTGCCAGCAGCGAGCGGGGGGGCACCGGGGAGCTGTTTTTT. Protein sequence: CASSERGGTGELFF.

The chain joins TRBV5-1 to TRBJ1-4; 11 nucleotides line up with TRBD1. This CDR3 spans 15 amino acids. The V gene's germline CDR1 is SGHRS and CDR2 YFSETQ. V lost 3 bases, J lost 8 bases, and 6 bases stayed unmatched. As DNA, the CDR3 is TGCGCCAGCAGCTGGGGACAGGGGGGGCGAGAAAAACTGTTTTTT. Translating it yields CASSWGQGGREKLFF.

Only one count was recorded for this clone. The V and J genes are TRBV5-5 and TRBJ2-3, with 7 bases matching TRBD2. The CDR3 sequence is 14 residues long. Trimming cost V 3 bases and J 5 bases; bases outside gene matches: 6. In germline, CDR1 is SGHKS, CDR2 YYEKEE (reference sequence). The chain's CDR3 is CASSSGGNRDTQYF. CDR3 DNA sequence: TGTGCCAGCAGCTCCGGGGGGAACCGAGATACGCAGTATTTT.

The chain recombines TRBV2 with TRBJ1-1; a weak D match, TRBD1 (5 bases). Germline V gene lookup returns CDR1 SNHLY and CDR2 FYNNEI. This CDR3 has 12 amino acids. The V end was cut by 9 bases, the J end by 4 bases, with 12 bases between. In DNA, the CDR3 is TGTGCCAGTAAGGGGTTGACCACTGAAGCTTTCTTT. Translated, it gives CASKGLTTEAFF.

The gene calls are TRBV7-2 and TRBJ2-3, with TRBD2 matching over 8 bases. The CDR3 totals 14 residues. Trimming removed 3 bases from V and 4 bases from J; junction bases left unmatched: 3. Germline CDR1 reads SGHTA; CDR2 reads FQGNSA. The CDR3 DNA follows: TGTGCCAGCAGCTTTATCGGGGGGGCAGATACGCAGTATTTT. It codes for CASSFIGGADTQYF.

A single count supports this clone. The chain joins TRBV19 to TRBJ1-6, with D hard to call. The CDR3 length is 13 residues. V lost 7 bases to trimming and J lost 10 bases, with 14 bases between them. Germline V CDR1 and CDR2: LNHDA, SQIVND (reference sequence). CDR3: CASKEGVKSPLHF. Written as DNA, the CDR3 is TGTGCCAGTAAAGAGGGTGTAAAATCACCCCTCCACTTT.

The chain employs TRBV19 and TRBJ1-2; no clear D gene. V shed 2 bases and J shed 1 base, with 11 bases lying between them. CDR3 length: 15 residues. The V gene's germline CDR1 is LNHDA and CDR2 SQIVND (reference sequence). The CDR3 loop reads CASSIRGNINYGYTF. The CDR3 coding sequence is TGTGCCAGTAGTATAAGAGGGAACATTAACTATGGCTACACCTTC.

The count of this clone is one. The rearrangement links TRBV18 to TRBJ1-5; 9 bases are shared with TRBD1. There are 14 residues in the CDR3. Germline V lookup: CDR1 KGHSH, CDR2 LQKENI. V shed 2 bases and J 8 bases; nucleotides not matched to a gene: 4. CDR3 sequence: CASSPGQGREPQHF. In nucleotides, the CDR3 is TGTGCCAGCTCACCAGGACAGGGGAGGGAGCCCCAGCATTTT.

This sequence joins TRBV19 and TRBJ2-3; 8 nucleotides align to TRBD2. The germline V gene encodes CDR1 LNHDA and CDR2 SQIVND (reference sequence). Germline trimming cut 8 bases from V and 3 bases from J; bases unmatched to any gene: 7. CDR3 length: 14 residues. The CDR3 loop reads CASEDGGATDTQYF. The CDR3 DNA sequence: TGTGCCAGTGAGGACGGGGGGGCAACAGATACGCAGTATTTT.

This clone was observed at least ten times. The chain combines TRBV2 with TRBJ1-5; no reliable D call. CDR3 size: 14 residues. Germline V gives CDR1 SNHLY, CDR2 FYNNEI. Trimming took 4 bases from V and 6 from J, leaving 13 bases between them. The chain's CDR3 is CASSGNSLLQPQHF. The CDR3, as DNA: TGTGCCAGCAGTGGCAACAGCCTACTTCAGCCCCAGCATTTT. Looking up the rest from reference TRBV2 and TRBJ1-5 gives the full variable domain: EPEVTQTPSHQVTQMGQEVILRCVPISNHLYFYWYRQILGQKVEFLVSFYNNEISEKSEIFDDQFSVERPDGSNFTLKIRSTKLEDSAMYFCASSGNSLLQPQHFGDGTRLSIL.

This chain joins TRBV6-2 or TRBV6-3 and TRBJ2-3, with 9 bases lining up with TRBD1. V dropped 2 bases and J dropped 3; count of bases not matched to a gene: 6. CDR3 length: 16 amino acids. CDR1 and CDR2 (germline): MNHEY, SVGEGT. The CDR3 loop reads CASSYGDRDPTDTQYF. CDR3 nucleotide sequence: TGTGCCAGCAGTTACGGGGACAGGGATCCTACAGATACGCAGTATTTT.

The gene calls are TRBV5-1 and TRBJ2-1, with 8 bases matching TRBD1. With 0 bases clipped from V and 7 bases from J, the junction kept 9 bases outside the gene matches. The CDR3 is made up of 16 amino acids. Germline loops: CDR1 SGHRS, CDR2 YFSETQ. The CDR3 loop is CASSLDVRGPLNEQFF. DNA of the CDR3: TGCGCCAGCAGCTTGGATGTCAGGGGGCCTTTGAATGAGCAGTTCTTC.

As DNA, the CDR3 is TGTGCCAGTAGTAGTCCCCGGACATCTCGGAACACTGAAGCTTTCTTT. Residues: CASSSPRTSRNTEAFF. This chain joins TRBV19 and TRBJ1-1; perhaps TRBD1 as D (5 bases). Germline values: CDR1 LNHDA, CDR2 SQIVND (reference sequence). The V and J ends lost 4 bases and 1 base respectively, with 16 bases between them. The CDR3 length is 16 residues.

This clone came up once. DNA of the CDR3: TGCAGCGTCCAACAGGGGCCTAATGAAAAACTGTTTTTT. As protein: CSVQQGPNEKLFF. The V call is TRBV29-1, the J call TRBJ1-4, with 7 bases that match TRBD1. The junction had 4 bases not matched to a gene; V was cut back by 6 bases and J by 3 bases. This CDR3 has 13 amino acids. The germline gives CDR1 SQVTM, CDR2 ANQGSEA.